The 16 T cell receptor beta chains below were found in one sample sequenced in a study of siplizumab effects on memory and regulatory T cells (dated by TCRdb to between 2018 and 2021). The library was made by the immunoSEQ multiplex PCR assay. TCRdb's version of the immuneACCESS table is confined to in-frame rearrangements and falls short of the full clone set. An unresolved V gene accounts for under half of the shortfall where checked; the remainder is of unknown origin. This sample is represented by tens of thousands of clones; 90% to 97% of them were singletons. The top ten clonotypes cover about 0.1% of the sample. Material: naive CD8+ T cells sorted from blood. The label giving this sample's cell subset or site can be read as: unstimulated naive T cells. These receptors were obtained from a human donor in good health.

This clone has just one count. CDR3: CASSFGGSSYEQYF. The DNA of the CDR3 is TGTGCCAGCAGTTTCGGGGGGAGCTCCTACGAGCAGTACTTC. This sequence joins TRBV27 and TRBJ2-7; 7 positions agree with TRBD2. The CDR3 totals 14 residues. The V and J ends lost 3 bases and 0 bases, in that order; junction bases with no gene match: 2. CDR1 and CDR2 from the germline V gene are MNHEY and SMNVEV (reference sequence).

The genes are TRBV19 and TRBJ2-7; D is undetermined. V lost 4 bases to trimming and J lost 0 bases, with 7 bases between them. CDR1 and CDR2 (germline): LNHDA, SQIVND (reference sequence). This CDR3 comprises 13 residues. CDR3 nucleotide sequence: TGTGCCAGTAGTAAGCAAAGCTCCTACGAGCAGTACTTC. It encodes CASSKQSSYEQYF.

CDR3 DNA sequence: TGTGCCAGCAGCCTCACAGGGGGCGAAGGCTACACCTTC. Translation: CASSLTGGEGYTF. The chain links TRBV11-2 to TRBJ1-2; 9 bases match TRBD1. Germline loops: CDR1 SGHAT, CDR2 FQNNGV. This CDR3 has 13 residues. V trimming: 5 bases; J trimming: 8 bases; junction bases outside the gene matches: 6.

This clone was recorded only once. This sequence joins TRBV6-5 and TRBJ2-7; tentative D call: TRBD1 (6 bases). In germline, CDR1 is MNHEY, CDR2 SVGAGI. The CDR3 consists of 16 residues. Trimming left V 2 bases short and J 3 bases short, with 17 bases between. CDR3 amino acids: CASSYTVGTKLYEQYF. In nucleotides, the CDR3 is TGTGCCAGCAGTTACACCGTAGGGACAAAGCTCTACGAGCAGTACTTC.

J is TRBJ1-2 and V is TRBV5-4, with TRBD1 matching over 9 bases. The germline CDR1 and CDR2 sequences are SGHNT and YYREEE (reference sequence). The V and J ends lost 4 bases and 8 bases, in that order; junction bases with no gene match: 9. The CDR3 sequence is 14 residues long. For the CDR3, the DNA is TGTGCCAGCAGCCGGGGAGGGACAGGGAACGGCTACACCTTC. Protein sequence: CASSRGGTGNGYTF.

The chain uses TRBV7-3 and TRBJ2-3; D not resolved. V was shortened by 3 bases and J by 1 base, with 8 bases between the two germline ends. This CDR3 region has 14 residues. Germline V gene lookup returns CDR1 SGHTA and CDR2 FQGTGA. CDR3 sequence reads: CASSLSGGTDTQYF. Written as DNA, the CDR3 is TGTGCCAGCAGCTTGTCTGGAGGCACAGATACGCAGTATTTT.

The rearrangement links TRBV14 to TRBJ2-3, with D maybe TRBD2 (6 bases). Looked up from germline, CDR1 is SGHDN and CDR2 is FVKESK. V lost 2 bases and J 3 bases, leaving 12 bases between the germline ends. The CDR3 has 15 residues. CDR3 sequence (DNA): TGTGCCAGCAGCCAACATACGGCGGGGACAGATACGCAGTATTTT. This sequence encodes CASSQHTAGTDTQYF.

In this sample, this clone turned up once. J is TRBJ2-5 and V is TRBV6-5, with unresolved D. The V and J ends lost 6 bases and 2 bases respectively, with 7 bases between them. The germline CDR1 and CDR2 sequences are MNHEY and SVGAGI. The CDR3 extends over 12 amino acids. The CDR3 here is CASSYRQETQYF. CDR3 DNA sequence: TGTGCCAGCAGCTACCGGCAAGAGACCCAGTACTTC.

The table lists this clone with a few counts. J is TRBJ2-7 and V is TRBV13, with a weak D call TRBD2 (5 bases). Germline V gene sequence: CDR1 PRHDT, CDR2 FYEKMQ (reference sequence). There are 14 residues in the CDR3. Trimming took 5 bases from V and 3 from J, leaving 14 bases between them. CDR3 amino acids: CASSHGEGHYEQYF. CDR3 in DNA: TGTGCCAGCAGCCACGGGGAAGGCCACTACGAGCAGTACTTC.

The J gene is TRBJ2-2, the V gene TRBV27; 10 bases map to TRBD2. The CDR3 contains 17 residues. V lost 3 bases to trimming and J lost 6 bases; unmatched junction nucleotides: 10. Germline V gives CDR1 MNHEY, CDR2 SMNVEV (reference sequence). The CDR3 DNA reads as TGTGCCAGCAGTTTGAGCTCAGCGGGGGGGCGTCCCGGGGAGCTGTTTTTT. It is translated as CASSLSSAGGRPGELFF.

A single count supports this clone. This rearrangement joins TRBV19 to TRBJ2-3; D is undetermined. The CDR3 sequence is 15 residues long. V gave up 5 bases and J gave up 2 bases, with 14 bases separating them. The germline V gene encodes CDR1 LNHDA and CDR2 SQIVND (reference sequence). The CDR3 region has the DNA TGTGCCAGTAGTCCAAAGGAGTTTCTCACAGATACGCAGTATTTT. It specifies CASSPKEFLTDTQYF.

The J gene is TRBJ2-3, the V gene TRBV11-2; D is undetermined. Trimming left V 2 bases short and J 6 bases short, with 6 bases between. Germline-derived CDR1 and CDR2 are SGHAT and FQNNGV. This CDR3 has 12 residues. CDR3 bases: TGTGCCAGCAGCTTATGGCGCGATACGCAGTATTTT. Translating gives CASSLWRDTQYF. Drawing the rest from reference TRBV11-2 and TRBJ2-3, the complete variable domain is EAGVAQSPRYKIIEKRQSVAFWCNPISGHATLYWYQQILGQGPKLLIQFQNNGVVDDSQLPKDRFSAERLKGVDSTLKIQPAKLEDSAVYLCASSLWRDTQYFGPGTRLTVL.

The rearrangement links TRBV4-1 to TRBJ2-7, with unresolved D. This CDR3 contains 15 residues. Trimming shortened V by 1 base and J by 2 bases, and 12 bases separated the two germline ends. Germline CDR1 MGHRA, CDR2 YSYEKL. Here the CDR3 DNA reads TGCGCCAGCAGCCAAGTAAGCGACACAACCTACGAGCAGTACTTC. Its protein is CASSQVSDTTYEQYF.

The V and J genes are TRBV11-2 and TRBJ1-1; 7 bases map to TRBD1. The length of the CDR3 is 12 residues. J gave up 6 bases and V 5 bases, and 3 bases lay outside the gene matches. Looked up from germline, CDR1 is SGHAT and CDR2 is FQNNGV. CDR3 sequence reads: CASSPTGAEAFF. The CDR3 DNA sequence: TGTGCCAGCAGCCCCACAGGGGCTGAAGCTTTCTTT.

The rearrangement joins TRBV5-4 to TRBJ2-7; TRBD2 agrees at 10 bases. Per the germline V gene, CDR1 is SGHNT and CDR2 is YYREEE (reference sequence). Unmatched junction bases numbered 6, after V lost 0 bases and J lost 3 bases. This CDR3 region has 16 residues. CDR3 protein: CASSLEPSGGDYEQYF. The CDR3 DNA reads TGTGCCAGCAGCTTGGAGCCTAGCGGGGGAGACTACGAGCAGTACTTC.

The J gene is TRBJ2-7, the V gene TRBV27; D is uncertain. V lost 1 base and J lost 2, with 9 bases in between. Germline V gives CDR1 MNHEY, CDR2 SMNVEV (reference sequence). The CDR3 consists of 14 residues. CDR3 DNA sequence: TGTGCCAGCAGTTTATTGTCCATCGCCTACGAGCAGTACTTC. Translation: CASSLLSIAYEQYF.